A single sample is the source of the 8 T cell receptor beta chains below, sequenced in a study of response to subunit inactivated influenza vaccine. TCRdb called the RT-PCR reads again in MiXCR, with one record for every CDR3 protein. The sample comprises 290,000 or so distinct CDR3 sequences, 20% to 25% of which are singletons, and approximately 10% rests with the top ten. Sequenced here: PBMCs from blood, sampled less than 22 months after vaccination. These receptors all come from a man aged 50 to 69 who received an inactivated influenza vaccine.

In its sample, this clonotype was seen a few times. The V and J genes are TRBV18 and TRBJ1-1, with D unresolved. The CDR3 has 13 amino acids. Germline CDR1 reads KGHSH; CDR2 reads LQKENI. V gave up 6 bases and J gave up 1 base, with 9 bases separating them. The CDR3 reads CASSPFTNTEAFF. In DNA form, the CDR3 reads TGTGCCAGCTCGCCATTCACGAACACTGAAGCTTTCTTT. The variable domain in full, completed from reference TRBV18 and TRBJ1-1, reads NAGVMQNPRHLVRRRGQEARLRCSPMKGHSHVYWYRQLPEEGLKFMVYLQKENIIDESGMPKERFSAEFPKEGPSILRIQQVVRGDSAAYFCASSPFTNTEAFFGQGTRLTVV.

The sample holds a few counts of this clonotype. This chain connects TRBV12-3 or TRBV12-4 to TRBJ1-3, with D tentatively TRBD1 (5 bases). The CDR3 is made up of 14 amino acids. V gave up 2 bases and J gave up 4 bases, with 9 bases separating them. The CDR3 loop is CASSLSHRGNTIYF. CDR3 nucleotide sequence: TGTGCCAGCAGTTTATCGCACAGGGGAAACACCATATATTTT.

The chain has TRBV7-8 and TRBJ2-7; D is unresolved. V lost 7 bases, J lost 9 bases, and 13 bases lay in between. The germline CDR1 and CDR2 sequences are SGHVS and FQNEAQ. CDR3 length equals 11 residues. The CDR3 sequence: CASTSSGMQYF. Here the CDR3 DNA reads TGTGCCAGCACCTCATCTGGGATGCAGTACTTC.

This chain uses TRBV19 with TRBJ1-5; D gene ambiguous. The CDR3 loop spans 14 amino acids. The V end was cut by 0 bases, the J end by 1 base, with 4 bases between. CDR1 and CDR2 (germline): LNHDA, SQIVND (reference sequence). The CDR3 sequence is CASSIDDSNQPQHF. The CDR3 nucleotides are TGTGCCAGTAGTATAGACGACAGCAATCAGCCCCAGCATTTT.

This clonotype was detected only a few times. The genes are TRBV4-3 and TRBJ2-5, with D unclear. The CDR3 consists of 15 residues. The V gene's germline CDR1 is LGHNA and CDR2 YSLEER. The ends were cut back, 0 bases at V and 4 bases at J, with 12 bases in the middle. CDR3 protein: CASSQDAQKGETQYF. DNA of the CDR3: TGCGCCAGCAGCCAAGACGCCCAGAAGGGAGAGACCCAGTACTTC.

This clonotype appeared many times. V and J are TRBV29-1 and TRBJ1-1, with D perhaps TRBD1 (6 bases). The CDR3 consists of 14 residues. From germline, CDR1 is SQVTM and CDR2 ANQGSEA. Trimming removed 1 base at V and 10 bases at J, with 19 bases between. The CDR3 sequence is CSVEGRRGGSGAFF. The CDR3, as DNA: TGCAGCGTTGAAGGGCGGCGAGGGGGATCGGGAGCTTTCTTT.

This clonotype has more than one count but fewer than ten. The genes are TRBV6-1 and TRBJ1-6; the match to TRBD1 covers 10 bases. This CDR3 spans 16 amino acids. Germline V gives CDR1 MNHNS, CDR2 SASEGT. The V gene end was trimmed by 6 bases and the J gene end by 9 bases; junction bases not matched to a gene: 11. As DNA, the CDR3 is TGTGCCAGCAGACTTGGACAGGGGGAGGCAGCTTCACCCCTCCACTTT. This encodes CASRLGQGEAASPLHF.

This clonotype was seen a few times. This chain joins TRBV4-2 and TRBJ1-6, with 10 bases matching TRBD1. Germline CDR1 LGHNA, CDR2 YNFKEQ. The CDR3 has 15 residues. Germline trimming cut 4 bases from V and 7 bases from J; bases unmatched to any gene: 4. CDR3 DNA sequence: TGTGCCAGCAGCCGAGACAGGGGGCCCAATTCACCCCTCCACTTT. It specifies CASSRDRGPNSPLHF.